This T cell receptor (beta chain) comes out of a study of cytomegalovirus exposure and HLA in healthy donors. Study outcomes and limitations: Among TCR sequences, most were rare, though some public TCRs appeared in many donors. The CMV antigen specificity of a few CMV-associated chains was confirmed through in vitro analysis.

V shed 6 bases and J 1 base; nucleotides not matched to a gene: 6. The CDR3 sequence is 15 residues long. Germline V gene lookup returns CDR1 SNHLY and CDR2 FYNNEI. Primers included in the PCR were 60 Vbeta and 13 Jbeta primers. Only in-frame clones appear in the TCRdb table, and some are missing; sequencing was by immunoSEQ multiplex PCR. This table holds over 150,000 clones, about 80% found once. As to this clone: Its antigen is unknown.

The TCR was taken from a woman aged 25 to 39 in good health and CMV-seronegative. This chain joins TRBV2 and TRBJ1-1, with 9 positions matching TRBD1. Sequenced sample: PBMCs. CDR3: CASRADRGGNTEAFF. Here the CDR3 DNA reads TGTGCCAGCAGAGCCGACAGGGGGGGGAACACTGAAGCTTTCTTT.